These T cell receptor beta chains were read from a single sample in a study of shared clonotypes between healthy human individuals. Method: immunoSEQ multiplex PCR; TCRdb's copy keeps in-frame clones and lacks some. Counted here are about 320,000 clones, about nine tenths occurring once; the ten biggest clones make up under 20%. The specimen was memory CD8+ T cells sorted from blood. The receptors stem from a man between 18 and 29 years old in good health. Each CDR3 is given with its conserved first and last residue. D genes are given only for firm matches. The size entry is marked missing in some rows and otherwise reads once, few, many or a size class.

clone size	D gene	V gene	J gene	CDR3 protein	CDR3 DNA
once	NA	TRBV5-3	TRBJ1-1	CARSLALNTEAFF	TGTGCCAGAAGCTTGGCACTGAACACTGAAGCTTTCTTT
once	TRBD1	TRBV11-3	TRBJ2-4	CASSLEQGAESKNIQYF	TGTGCCAGCAGCTTAGAGCAGGGGGCAGAGTCCAAAAACATTCAGTACTTC
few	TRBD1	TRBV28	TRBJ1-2	CASTTGTVLGYTF	TGTGCCAGCACAACCGGGACAGTTCTTGGCTACACCTTC
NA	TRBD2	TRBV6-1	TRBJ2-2	CASSPWAGAGELFF	TGTGCCAGCAGTCCCTGGGCGGGGGCCGGGGAGCTGTTTTTT
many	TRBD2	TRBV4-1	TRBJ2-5	CASRYSGGLQETQYF	TGCGCCAGCAGGTATAGCGGGGGCCTCCAAGAGACCCAGTACTTC
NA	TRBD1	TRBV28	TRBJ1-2	CASSPGQGWDYTF	TGTGCCAGCAGCCCTGGACAGGGTTGGGACTACACCTTC
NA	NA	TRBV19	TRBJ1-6	CASSTDSYNSPLHF	TGTGCCAGTAGTACAGACTCCTATAATTCACCCCTCCACTTT
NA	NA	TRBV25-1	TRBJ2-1	CASSESWGAPFF	TGTGCCAGCAGTGAATCCTGGGGGGCGCCGTTCTTC
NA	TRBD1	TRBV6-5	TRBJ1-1	CASSYGGTVKEAFF	TGTGCCAGCAGTTACGGTGGGACAGTAAAAGAAGCTTTCTTT
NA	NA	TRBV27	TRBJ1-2	CASSCLRDGVNGYTF	TGTGCCAGCAGTTGCCTTCGGGACGGAGTAAATGGCTACACCTTC
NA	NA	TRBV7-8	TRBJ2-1	CASSLGYGRRFAYNEQFF	TGTGCCAGCAGCTTAGGGTACGGCCGCCGGTTCGCCTACAATGAGCAGTTCTTC
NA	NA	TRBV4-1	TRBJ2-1	CASSLDQPASQQFF	TGCGCCAGCAGCCTCGACCAACCGGCCAGCCAGCAGTTCTTC
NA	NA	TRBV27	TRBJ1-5	CASSLARGGNQPQHF	TGTGCCAGCAGTTTGGCCAGGGGAGGCAATCAGCCCCAGCATTTT
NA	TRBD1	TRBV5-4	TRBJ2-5	CARPLGTGGWETQYF	TGTGCCAGACCACTCGGGACAGGGGGCTGGGAGACCCAGTACTTC
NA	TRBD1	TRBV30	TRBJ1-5	CAWSRGQGHQPQHF	TGTGCCTGGAGTAGGGGACAGGGCCATCAGCCCCAGCATTTT
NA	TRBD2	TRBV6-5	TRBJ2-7	CASSLGGLASYEQYF	TGTGCCAGCAGCTTAGGGGGACTAGCTTCCTACGAGCAGTACTTC
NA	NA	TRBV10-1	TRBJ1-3	CASSESILGSGNTIYF	TGCGCCAGCAGTGAGTCGATACTAGGCTCTGGAAACACCATATATTTT
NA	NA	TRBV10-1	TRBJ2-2	CASRGEGVGELFF	TGCGCCAGCAGAGGGGAGGGGGTCGGGGAGCTGTTTTTT
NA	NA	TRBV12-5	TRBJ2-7	CASGLGLYEQYF	TGTGCTAGTGGTTTGGGCCTCTACGAGCAGTACTTC
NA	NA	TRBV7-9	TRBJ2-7	CASSSRQSYEQYF	TGTGCCAGCAGCTCCCGACAGAGCTACGAGCAGTACTTC
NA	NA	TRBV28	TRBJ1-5	CASSSQGNQPQHF	TGTGCCAGCAGTTCCCAAGGGAATCAGCCCCAGCATTTT
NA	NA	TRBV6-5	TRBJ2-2	CASSYYRWTGELFF	TGTGCCAGCAGCTATTATCGGTGGACCGGGGAGCTGTTTTTT
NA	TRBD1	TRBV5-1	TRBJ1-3	CASSQTGEPGNTIYF	TGCGCCAGCAGCCAGACAGGGGAACCTGGAAACACCATATATTTT
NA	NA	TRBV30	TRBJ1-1	CAWSATGTQAFF	TGTGCCTGGAGTGCCACAGGTACTCAAGCTTTCTTT
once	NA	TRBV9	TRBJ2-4	CASSPGHSNIQYF	TGTGCCAGCAGCCCGGGCCACTCAAACATTCAGTACTTC
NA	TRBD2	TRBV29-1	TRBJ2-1	CSVSKTSALNEQFF	TGCAGCGTGTCCAAGACTAGCGCTCTCAATGAGCAGTTCTTC
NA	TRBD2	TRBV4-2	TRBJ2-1	CASSQRVVAGERNEQFF	TGTGCCAGCAGCCAAAGGGTGGTAGCGGGAGAGAGGAATGAGCAGTTCTTC
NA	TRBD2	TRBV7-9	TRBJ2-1	CASSLTSGKVDEQFF	TGTGCCAGCAGCTTGACTAGCGGGAAAGTCGATGAGCAGTTCTTC
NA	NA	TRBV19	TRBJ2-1	CASSIISGYSSYNEQFF	TGTGCCAGTAGTATTATTAGCGGATACAGCTCCTACAATGAGCAGTTCTTC
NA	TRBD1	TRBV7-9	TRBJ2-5	CASSLGGQGWQETQYF	TGTGCCAGCAGCTTAGGAGGACAGGGGTGGCAAGAGACCCAGTACTTC
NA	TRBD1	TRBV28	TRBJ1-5	CASSFKDRGHQPQHF	TGTGCCAGCAGTTTTAAGGACAGGGGGCATCAGCCCCAGCATTTT
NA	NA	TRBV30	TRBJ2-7	CAWSVIDGTYEQYF	TGTGCCTGGAGTGTTATCGACGGAACCTACGAGCAGTACTTC
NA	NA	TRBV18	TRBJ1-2	CASSFLLGLTFYTF	TGTGCCAGCTCGTTTCTTCTCGGACTCACCTTCTACACCTTC
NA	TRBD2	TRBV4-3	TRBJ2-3	CASSQDLAGVPDTQYF	TGCGCCAGCAGCCAAGATCTAGCGGGAGTACCAGATACGCAGTATTTT
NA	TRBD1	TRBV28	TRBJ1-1	CASSLWADRANTEAFF	TGTGCCAGCAGTTTATGGGCAGACAGGGCGAACACTGAAGCTTTCTTT
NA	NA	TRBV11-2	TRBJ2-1	CASSLDREIGNEQFF	TGTGCCAGCAGCTTAGACCGGGAGATTGGAAATGAGCAGTTCTTC
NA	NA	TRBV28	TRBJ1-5	CASSFWWINQPQHF	TGTGCCAGCAGTTTCTGGTGGATCAATCAGCCCCAGCATTTT
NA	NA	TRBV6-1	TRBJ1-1	CASSEFGQGRTEAFF	TGTGCCAGCAGTGAATTCGGCCAGGGGCGGACTGAAGCTTTCTTT
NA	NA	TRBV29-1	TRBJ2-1	CSVELRQGGNEQFF	TGCAGCGTTGAACTTCGACAGGGAGGCAATGAGCAGTTCTTC
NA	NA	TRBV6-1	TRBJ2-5	CASSEGEGGAETQYF	TGTGCCAGCAGTGAAGGGGAGGGGGGCGCTGAGACCCAGTACTTC
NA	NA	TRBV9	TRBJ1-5	CASSVHGNQPQHF	TGTGCCAGCAGCGTACACGGGAATCAGCCCCAGCATTTT
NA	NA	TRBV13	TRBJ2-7	CASSLAGTGPYEQYF	TGTGCCAGCAGCTTAGCGGGAACAGGGCCATACGAGCAGTACTTC
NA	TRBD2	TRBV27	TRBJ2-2	CASTSGGGTGELFF	TGTGCCAGCACCTCGGGAGGGGGTACCGGGGAGCTGTTTTTT
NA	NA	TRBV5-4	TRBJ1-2	CASSSSVQGGRYGYTF	TGTGCCAGCAGCTCCTCTGTCCAGGGCGGGCGCTATGGCTACACCTTC
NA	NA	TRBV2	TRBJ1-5	CASSVVRGTNQPQHF	TGTGCCAGCAGTGTAGTAAGAGGGACCAATCAGCCCCAGCATTTT
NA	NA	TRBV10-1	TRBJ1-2	CASSEAQGYGYTF	TGCGCCAGCAGTGAGGCACAAGGGTATGGCTACACCTTC
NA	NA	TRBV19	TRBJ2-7	CASSIEATGYYEQYF	TGTGCCAGTAGTATAGAAGCAACGGGGTACTACGAGCAGTACTTC
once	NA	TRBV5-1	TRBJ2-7	CASSFESRSYEQYF	TGCGCCAGCAGCTTTGAGAGTCGTTCCTACGAGCAGTACTTC
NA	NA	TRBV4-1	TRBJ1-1	CASSQVQGERGTEAFF	TGCGCCAGCAGCCAAGTACAGGGAGAGAGGGGCACTGAAGCTTTCTTT
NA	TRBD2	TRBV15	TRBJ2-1	CATSRTSGYNEQFF	TGTGCCACCAGCAGGACTAGCGGGTACAATGAGCAGTTCTTC
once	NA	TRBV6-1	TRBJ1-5	CASSELGPDQPQHF	TGTGCCAGCAGTGAACTTGGCCCGGATCAGCCCCAGCATTTT
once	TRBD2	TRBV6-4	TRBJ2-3	CASSDSSGGYGTDTQYF	TGTGCCAGCAGTGACTCGAGCGGGGGTTATGGCACAGATACGCAGTATTTT
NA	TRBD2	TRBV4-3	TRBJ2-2	CASSQGYREGTGELFF	TGCGCCAGCAGCCAAGGGTACCGGGAGGGAACCGGGGAGCTGTTTTTT
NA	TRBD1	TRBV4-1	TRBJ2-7	CASSQAGTGGPWTSGEQYF	TGCGCCAGCAGCCAGGCCGGGACAGGGGGCCCTTGGACTAGTGGCGAGCAGTACTTC
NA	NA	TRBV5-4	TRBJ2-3	CASSFAADLTDTQYF	TGTGCCAGCAGCTTCGCGGCAGACCTCACAGATACGCAGTATTTT
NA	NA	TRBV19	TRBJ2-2	CASSIYSGSGELFF	TGTGCCAGTAGTATATACTCAGGGTCCGGGGAGCTGTTTTTT
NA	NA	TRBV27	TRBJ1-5	CASSLAQYQPQHF	TGTGCCAGCAGTTTAGCGCAGTATCAGCCCCAGCATTTT